This T cell receptor (beta chain) was identified in a study of regulatory T cells in long-lasting Graves disease. Time point described: newly diagnosed GD, antithyroid drugs for less than 3 months. With RNA extracted from PBMCs as input, the TCR library was made. The authors drew patients from an endocrinology department in Xi'an, China. This clonotype was seen at least ten times. CDR3 regions were amplified by Arm-PCR using iRepertoire HTBI primers to build TCR beta libraries. A single record per CDR3 protein comes from TCRdb applying MiXCR to the multiplex PCR reads. The sample has approximately 400,000 distinct CDR3 sequences; about 14% are singletons. CDR1 is SGHTA, CDR2 FQGNSA, per germline. This CDR3 spans 17 amino acids. V lost 5 bases, J lost 4 bases, and 12 bases stayed unmatched.

The TCR sequence derives from a female donor with Graves disease. The genes are TRBV7-2 and TRBJ2-7; 12 bases map to TRBD2. The sample in question was peripheral blood mononuclear cells (PBMCs), obtained at new diagnosis, from a patient treated with antithyroid drugs. In nucleotides, the CDR3 is TGTGCCAGCAGCCTATCTAGACTAGCGGGAGACGGATACGAGCAGTACTTC. Residues: CASSLSRLAGDGYEQYF.